This T cell receptor beta chain originates from a study of STAT5B mutations in CD4+ large granular lymphocyte leukemia. Overall study context: Anti-CD4 microbead selection came after CD8+ cell depletion in cryopreserved samples.

There are 16 residues in the CDR3. Germline V gives CDR1 MNHEY, CDR2 SMNVEV (reference sequence). V lost 5 bases, J lost 6 bases, and 16 bases stayed unmatched. Study observations and caveats: Without putative leukemic clones, patient CD4-sorted repertoires remained more clonal than healthy CD4+ repertoires.

Clones were read by immunoSEQ multiplex PCR, and TCRdb kept only the in-frame ones, dropping some. Among several thousand clones listed, over 70% were seen once. Notes on this clone: Its antigen is unknown.

The J gene is TRBJ2-7, the V gene TRBV27; the match to TRBD1 covers 7 bases. The source material was PBMCs. This TCR was sampled from a woman aged 55 to 70 with CD4+ T-cell large granular lymphocyte leukemia. The CDR3 loop reads CASSVTGHPGRREQYF. In nucleotides, the CDR3 is TGTGCCAGCAGTGTGACAGGGCACCCAGGGAGACGCGAGCAGTACTTC.